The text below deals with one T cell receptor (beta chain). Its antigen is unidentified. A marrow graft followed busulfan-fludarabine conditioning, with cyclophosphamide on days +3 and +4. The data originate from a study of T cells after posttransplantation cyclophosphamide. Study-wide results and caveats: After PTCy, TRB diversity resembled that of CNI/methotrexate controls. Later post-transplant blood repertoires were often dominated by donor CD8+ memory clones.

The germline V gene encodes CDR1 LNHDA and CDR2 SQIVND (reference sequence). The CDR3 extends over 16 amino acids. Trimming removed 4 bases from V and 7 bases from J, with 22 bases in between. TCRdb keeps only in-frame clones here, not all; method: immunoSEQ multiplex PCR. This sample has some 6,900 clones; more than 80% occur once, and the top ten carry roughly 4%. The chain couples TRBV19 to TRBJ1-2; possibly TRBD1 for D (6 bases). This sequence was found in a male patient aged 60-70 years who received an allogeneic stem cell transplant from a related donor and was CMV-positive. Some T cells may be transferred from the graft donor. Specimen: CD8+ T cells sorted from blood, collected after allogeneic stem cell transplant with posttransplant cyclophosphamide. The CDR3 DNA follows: TGTGCCAGTAGTACCGGGTACAGGGAACCCCCCCTTGGCTACACCTTC. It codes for CASSTGYREPPLGYTF.